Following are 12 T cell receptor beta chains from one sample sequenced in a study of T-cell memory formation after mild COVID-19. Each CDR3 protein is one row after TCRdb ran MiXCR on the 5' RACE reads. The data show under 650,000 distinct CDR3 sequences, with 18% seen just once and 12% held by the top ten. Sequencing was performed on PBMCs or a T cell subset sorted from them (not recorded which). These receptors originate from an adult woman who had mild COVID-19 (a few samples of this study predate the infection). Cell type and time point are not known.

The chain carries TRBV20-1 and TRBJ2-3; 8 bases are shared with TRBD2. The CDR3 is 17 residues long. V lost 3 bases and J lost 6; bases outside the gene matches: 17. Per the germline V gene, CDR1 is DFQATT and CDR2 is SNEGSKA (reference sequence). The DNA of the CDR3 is TGCAGTGCTAGTCAGACGGGGGGGCCTTCATTTGACGATACGCAGTATTTT. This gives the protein CSASQTGGPSFDDTQYF.

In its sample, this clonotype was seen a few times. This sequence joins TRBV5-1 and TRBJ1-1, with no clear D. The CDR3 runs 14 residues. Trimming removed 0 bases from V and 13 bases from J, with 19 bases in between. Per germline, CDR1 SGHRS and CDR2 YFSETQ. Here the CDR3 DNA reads TGCGCCAGCAGCTTGGACGTGGGTGGACTGAATGATTTCTTT. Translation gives CASSLDVGGLNDFF.

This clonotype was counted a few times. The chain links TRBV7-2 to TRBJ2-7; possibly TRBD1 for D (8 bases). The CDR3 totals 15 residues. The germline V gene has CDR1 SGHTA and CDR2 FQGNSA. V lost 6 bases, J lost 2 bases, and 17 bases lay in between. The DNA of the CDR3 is TGTGCCAGCAGGCTCAGGGGGCGGGGGACCTACGAGCAGTACTTC. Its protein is CASRLRGRGTYEQYF. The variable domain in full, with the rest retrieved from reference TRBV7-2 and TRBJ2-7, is GAGVSQSPSNKVTEKGKDVELRCDPISGHTALYWYRQSLGQGLEFLIYFQGNSAPDKSGLPSDRFSAERTGGSVSTLTIQRTQQEDSAVYLCASRLRGRGTYEQYFGPGTRLTVT.

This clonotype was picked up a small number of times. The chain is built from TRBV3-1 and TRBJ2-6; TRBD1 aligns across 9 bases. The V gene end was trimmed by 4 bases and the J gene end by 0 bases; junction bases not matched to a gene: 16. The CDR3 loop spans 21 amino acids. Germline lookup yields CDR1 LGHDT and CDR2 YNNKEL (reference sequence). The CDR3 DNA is TGTGCCAGCAGCCCCAGTCCCGGGACAGGGAACGGCTACTCTGGGGCCAACGTCCTGACTTTC. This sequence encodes CASSPSPGTGNGYSGANVLTF.

The CDR3 loop reads CASSGGLGVNTEAFF. The CDR3 DNA reads TGTGCCAGCAGCGGGGGGCTCGGGGTGAACACTGAAGCTTTCTTT. The rearrangement uses TRBV7-9 and TRBJ1-1; maybe TRBD1 (6 bases). This CDR3 is 15 amino acids long. V gave up 5 bases and J gave up 0 bases, with 13 bases separating them. Germline loops: CDR1 SEHNR, CDR2 FQNEAQ (reference sequence).

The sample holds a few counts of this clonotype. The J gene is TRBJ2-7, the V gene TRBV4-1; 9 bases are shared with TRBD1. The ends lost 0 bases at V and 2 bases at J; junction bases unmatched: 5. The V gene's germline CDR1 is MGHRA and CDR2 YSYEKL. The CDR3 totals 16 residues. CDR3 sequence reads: CASSQERGQGPYEQYF. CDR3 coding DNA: TGCGCCAGCAGCCAAGAACGGGGACAGGGCCCCTACGAGCAGTACTTC.

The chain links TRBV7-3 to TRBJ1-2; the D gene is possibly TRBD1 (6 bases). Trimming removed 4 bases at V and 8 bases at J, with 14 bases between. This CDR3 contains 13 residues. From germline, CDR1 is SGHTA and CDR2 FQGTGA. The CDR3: CASSSAGAEGYTF. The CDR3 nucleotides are TGTGCCAGCAGCTCCGCAGGGGCAGAAGGCTACACCTTC.

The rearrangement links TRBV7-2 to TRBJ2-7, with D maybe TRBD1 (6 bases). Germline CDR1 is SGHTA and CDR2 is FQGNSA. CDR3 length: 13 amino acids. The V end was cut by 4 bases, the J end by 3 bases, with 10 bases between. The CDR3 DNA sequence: TGTGCCAGCAGCTCAAGACAGGTCTACGAGCAGTACTTC. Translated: CASSSRQVYEQYF.

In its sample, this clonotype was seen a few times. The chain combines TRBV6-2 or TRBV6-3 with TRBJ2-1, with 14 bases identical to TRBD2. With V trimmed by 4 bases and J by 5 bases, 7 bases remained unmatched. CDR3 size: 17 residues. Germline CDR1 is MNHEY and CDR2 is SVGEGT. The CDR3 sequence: CASSLTSGRALDNEQFF. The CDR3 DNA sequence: TGTGCCAGCAGTTTGACTAGCGGGAGGGCCCTGGACAATGAGCAGTTCTTC.

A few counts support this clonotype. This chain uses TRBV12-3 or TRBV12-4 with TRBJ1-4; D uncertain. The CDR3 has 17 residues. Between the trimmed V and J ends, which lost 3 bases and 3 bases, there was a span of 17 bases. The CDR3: CASSFWRPFRANEKLFF. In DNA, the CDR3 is TGTGCCAGCAGTTTCTGGAGACCCTTTCGGGCTAATGAAAAACTGTTTTTT.

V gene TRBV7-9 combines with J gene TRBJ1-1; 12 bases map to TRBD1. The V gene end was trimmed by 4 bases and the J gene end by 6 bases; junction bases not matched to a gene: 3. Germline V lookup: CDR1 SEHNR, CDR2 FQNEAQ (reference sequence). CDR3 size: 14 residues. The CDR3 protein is CASSSGTGGPEAFF. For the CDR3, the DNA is TGTGCCAGCAGCTCGGGGACAGGGGGCCCTGAAGCTTTCTTT. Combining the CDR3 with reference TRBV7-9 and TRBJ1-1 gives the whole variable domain DTGVSQNPRHKITKRGQNVTFRCDPISEHNRLYWYRQTLGQGPEFLTYFQNEAQLEKSRLLSDRFSAERPKGSFSTLEIQRTEQGDSAMYLCASSSGTGGPEAFFGQGTRLTVV.

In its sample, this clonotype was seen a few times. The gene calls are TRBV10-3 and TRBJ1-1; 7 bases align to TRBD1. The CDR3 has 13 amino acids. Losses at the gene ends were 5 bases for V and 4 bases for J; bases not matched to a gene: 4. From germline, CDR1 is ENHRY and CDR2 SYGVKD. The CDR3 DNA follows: TGTGCCATCAGTACCCAGGGGGGCACTGAAGCTTTCTTT. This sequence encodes CAISTQGGTEAFF.